This TCR beta chain was captured in a study of blood T cell repertoires in COVID-19. Study-level information: Spain, Italy and the United States supplied samples that represented acute and convalescent COVID-19. Sources were T cells, B-cell-depleted T cells, or PBMCs; the material itself was cDNA or gDNA.

Germline CDR1 reads MNHEY; CDR2 reads SVGAGI. CDR3 size: 14 residues. V lost 4 bases to trimming and J lost 10 bases, with 19 bases between them. In the authors' workflow: Amplification of reference gene primers was used by the study to estimate nucleated cell counts. TCRdb's table, derived via immunoSEQ multiplex PCR, lists solely in-frame clones and lacks some. V and J calls and clone size are those listed in that table; D and trimming were worked out from the DNA. The top ten hold 5.5% to 7.5% of the sample, which has more than 150,000 clones, around 90% seen once. This clone was detected once. Sequencing used peripheral blood. This clonotype originated in a middle-aged man with acute or convalescent COVID-19. The J gene is TRBJ1-2, the V gene TRBV6-5; TRBD1 might be the D (6 bases). CDR3 sequence (DNA): TGTGCCAGCAGTTCGAGCCAGGGGTGGGGCCACTACACCTTC. As protein: CASSSSQGWGHYTF.